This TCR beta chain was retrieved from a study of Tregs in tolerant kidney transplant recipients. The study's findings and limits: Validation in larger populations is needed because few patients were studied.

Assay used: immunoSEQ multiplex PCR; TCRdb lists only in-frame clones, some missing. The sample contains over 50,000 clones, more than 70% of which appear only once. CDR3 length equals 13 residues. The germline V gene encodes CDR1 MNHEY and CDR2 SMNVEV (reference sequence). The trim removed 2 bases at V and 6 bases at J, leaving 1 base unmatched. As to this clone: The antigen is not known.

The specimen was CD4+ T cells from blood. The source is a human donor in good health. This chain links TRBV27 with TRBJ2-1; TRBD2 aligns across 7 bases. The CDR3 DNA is TGTGCCAGCAGTTTAGCGGGGGTCAATGAGCAGTTCTTC. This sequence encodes CASSLAGVNEQFF.